The sequence of this TCR beta chain was determined in a study of cytomegalovirus exposure and HLA in healthy donors. Study results and limitations: Most TCR sequences proved rare, with some public TCRs found in many donors. An analysis that came later showed most CMV-associated TCR beta chains appearing HLA-restricted.

V lost 3 bases, J lost 5 bases, and 10 bases lay in between. CDR1 MDHEN and CDR2 SYDVKM come from the germline V gene. This CDR3 is 14 amino acids long. In its sample, this clone was seen once. Antigen unknown. The study ran its PCR with 60 Vbeta and 13 Jbeta primers. Authors' analysis steps: Some 9.9 million shared chains were among approximately 80 million unique TCR beta chains counted in a later analysis. Generated by immunoSEQ multiplex PCR, the TCRdb table keeps only in-frame clones and is missing some. From that table come the V and J calls and clone size; the DNA was used to work out D and trimming. Counted here are 60,000 to 95,000 clones, roughly 82% occurring once; the ten biggest clones make up about 19%.

The chain couples TRBV28 to TRBJ2-2; D unclear. Sequenced input: PBMCs. The clonotype comes from a man between 65 and 80 years old in good health and CMV-seropositive. The CDR3 region is CASSFAGSTGELFF. In DNA, the CDR3 is TGTGCCAGCAGTTTTGCAGGTAGTACCGGGGAGCTGTTTTTT.